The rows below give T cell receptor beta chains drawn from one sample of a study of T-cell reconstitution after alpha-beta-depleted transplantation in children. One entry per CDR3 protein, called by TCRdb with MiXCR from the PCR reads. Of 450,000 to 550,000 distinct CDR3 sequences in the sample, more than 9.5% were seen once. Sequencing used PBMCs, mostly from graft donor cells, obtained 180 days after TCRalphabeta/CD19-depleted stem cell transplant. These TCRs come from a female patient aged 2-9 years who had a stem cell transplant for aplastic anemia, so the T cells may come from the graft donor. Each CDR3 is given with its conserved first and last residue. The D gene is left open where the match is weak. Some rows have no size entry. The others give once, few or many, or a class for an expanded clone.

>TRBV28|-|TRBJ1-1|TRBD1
TGTGCCAGCAGCATTAGTGCGGGCCCGGGACAGGGGGTCTTT
CASSISAGPGQGVF
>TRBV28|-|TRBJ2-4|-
TGTGCTACAGGGAGGGACATTCAGTACTTC
CATGRDIQYF
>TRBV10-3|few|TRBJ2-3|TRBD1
TGTGCCACCAGAGGACAGGGACCTGATACGCAGTATTTT
CATRGQGPDTQYF
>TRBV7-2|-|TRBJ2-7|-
TGTGCCAGCAGCTTATTATCGGACTACTCCTACGAGCAGTACTTC
CASSLLSDYSYEQYF
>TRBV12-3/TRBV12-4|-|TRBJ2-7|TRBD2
TGTACCAGCAGACCACAGAGCGGGGGGACAGAAGAAATCTACGAGCAGTACTTC
CTSRPQSGGTEEIYEQYF
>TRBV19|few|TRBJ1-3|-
TGTGCCAGTAGTATAGTGCCTACAACGACGGGAAACACCATATATTTT
CASSIVPTTTGNTIYF
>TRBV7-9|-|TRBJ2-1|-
TGTGCCAGCAGGATTGGGCTGGGAACGCTATCCTACAATGAGCAGTTCTTC
CASRIGLGTLSYNEQFF
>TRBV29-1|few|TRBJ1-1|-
TGCAGCGCCCATATTCCTACGAACACTGAAGCTTTCTTT
CSAHIPTNTEAFF
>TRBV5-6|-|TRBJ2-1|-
TGTGCCAGCAGCTTGGCGCAGGGGGGCTACAATGAGCAGTTCTTC
CASSLAQGGYNEQFF
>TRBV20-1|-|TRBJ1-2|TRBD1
TGCAGTGCTAGTAGGAGACAGGGGCTTTTGCCATATGGCTACACCTTC
CSASRRQGLLPYGYTF
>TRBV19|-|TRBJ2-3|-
TGTGCCAGTAGTATAGGCGGGGGCGCGGGTACGCAGTATTTT
CASSIGGGAGTQYF
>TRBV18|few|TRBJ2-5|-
TGTGCCAGCTCACCACCGAGTTTTGGGACCCAGTACTTC
CASSPPSFGTQYF
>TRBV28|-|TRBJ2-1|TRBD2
TGTGCCAGCAGTTTAATCGGAGGAGGGACTAAGTACAATGAGCAGTTCTTC
CASSLIGGGTKYNEQFF
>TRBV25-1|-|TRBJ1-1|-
TGTGCCAGCAGCCGGGAGGGGACTGAAGCTTTCTTT
CASSREGTEAFF
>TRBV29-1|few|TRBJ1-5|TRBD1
TGCAGCACCGGGACAGCCTTCAATCAGCCCCAGCATTTT
CSTGTAFNQPQHF
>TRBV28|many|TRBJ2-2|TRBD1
TGTGCCAGCAGCAAGGTCACAGGGGTAAACACCGGGGAGCTGTTTTTT
CASSKVTGVNTGELFF
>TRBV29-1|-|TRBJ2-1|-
TGCGGCGCCAGGGGGGCGATGGACAATGAGCAGTTCTTC
CGARGAMDNEQFF
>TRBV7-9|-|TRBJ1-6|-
TGTGCCAGCAGCTTAGCGAACGGCAGTCCCAATTCACCCCTCCACTTT
CASSLANGSPNSPLHF
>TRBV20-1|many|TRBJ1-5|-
TGCAGTGCTAGAATGGGTAACAGCAATCAGCCCCAGCATTTT
CSARMGNSNQPQHF
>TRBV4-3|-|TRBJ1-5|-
TGCGCCAGCAGCCAAGTATCCGGGCAGCCCCAGCATTTT
CASSQVSGQPQHF
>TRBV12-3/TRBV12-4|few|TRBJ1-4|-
TGTGCCAGCAGTGTCCACAGTGAAAAACTGTTTTTT
CASSVHSEKLFF
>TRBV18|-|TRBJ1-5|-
TGTGCCAGCTCAACTGACAGAAGAAACAATCAGCCCCAGCATTTT
CASSTDRRNNQPQHF
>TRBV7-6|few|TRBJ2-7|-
TGTGCCAGCAGCAAATATAGAGACCCCAAATACGAGCAGTACTTC
CASSKYRDPKYEQYF
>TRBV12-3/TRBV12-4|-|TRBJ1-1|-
TGTGCCAGCAGTCCCCAAACGGAGCGGGCCACTGAAGCTTTCTTT
CASSPQTERATEAFF
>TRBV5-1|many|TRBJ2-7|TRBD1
TGCGCCAGCAGCTGGGGGACAGAGGAAAAGCAGTACTTC
CASSWGTEEKQYF
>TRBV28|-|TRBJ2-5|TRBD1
TGTGCCAGCAGAAATACCGGGACAGGGGTAGAGACCCAGTACTTC
CASRNTGTGVETQYF
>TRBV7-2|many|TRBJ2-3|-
TGTGCCAGCAGGCCAGGGTCCACAGATACGCAGTATTTT
CASRPGSTDTQYF
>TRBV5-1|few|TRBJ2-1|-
TGCGCCAGCAGCAAAACCCACAATGAGCAGTTCTTC
CASSKTHNEQFF
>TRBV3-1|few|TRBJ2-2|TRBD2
TGTGCCAGTAGCGGGCACGTAGGAACCGGGGAGCTGTTTTTT
CASSGHVGTGELFF
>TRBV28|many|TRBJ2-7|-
TGTGCCAGCAGTACTTACGGGGGAGCCCCCTACGAGCAGTACTTC
CASSTYGGAPYEQYF
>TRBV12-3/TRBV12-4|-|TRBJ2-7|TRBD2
TGTGCCAGCAGTTTCCTGCTAGCGGGACTCTACGAGCAGTACTTC
CASSFLLAGLYEQYF
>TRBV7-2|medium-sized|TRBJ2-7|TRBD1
TGTGCCAGCAGCTATCAGCCGGGACAGGGTTACGAGCAGTACTTC
CASSYQPGQGYEQYF
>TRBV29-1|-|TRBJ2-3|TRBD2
TGCAGCGAATCCGGGACTAGCGGCCCATCAACGCAGTATTTT
CSESGTSGPSTQYF
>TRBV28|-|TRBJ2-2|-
TGTGCCAGCAATCCCGGACTATTCACCGGGGAGCTGTTTTTT
CASNPGLFTGELFF
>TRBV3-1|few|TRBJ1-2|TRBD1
TGTGCCAGCAGCCGAAGACAGGGGGCGGGAAACTATGGCTACACCTTC
CASSRRQGAGNYGYTF
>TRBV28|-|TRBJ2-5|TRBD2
TGTGCCAGCAGTCCCCGGGACTACCAAAACCAAGAGACCCAGTACTTC
CASSPRDYQNQETQYF
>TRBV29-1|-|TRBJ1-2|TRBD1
TGCAGCGTCGACGCCCCGGGACAGGGGGCTGGCTACACCTTC
CSVDAPGQGAGYTF
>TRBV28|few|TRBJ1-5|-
TGTGCCAGCAGGCCGGGGGGCAATCAGCCCCAGCATTTT
CASRPGGNQPQHF
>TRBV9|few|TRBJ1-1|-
TGTGCCAGCAGCGCTGCCCCGTACAGGGACACTGAAGCTTTCTTT
CASSAAPYRDTEAFF
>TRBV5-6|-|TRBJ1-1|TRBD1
TGTGCCAGCAGCTTGCGGGGACAGCTGAACACTGAAGCTTTCTTT
CASSLRGQLNTEAFF